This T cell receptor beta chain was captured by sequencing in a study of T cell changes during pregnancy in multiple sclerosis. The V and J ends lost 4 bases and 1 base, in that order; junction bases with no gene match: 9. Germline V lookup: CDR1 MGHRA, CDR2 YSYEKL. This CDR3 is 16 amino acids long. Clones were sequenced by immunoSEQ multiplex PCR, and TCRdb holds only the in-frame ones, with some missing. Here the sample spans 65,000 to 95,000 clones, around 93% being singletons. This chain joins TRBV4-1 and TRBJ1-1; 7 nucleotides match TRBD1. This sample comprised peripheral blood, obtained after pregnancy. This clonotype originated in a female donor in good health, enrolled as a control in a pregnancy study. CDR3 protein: CASSPTGVLRNTEAFF. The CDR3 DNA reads TGCGCCAGCAGCCCCACAGGGGTTCTTCGGAACACTGAAGCTTTCTTT.